This is a list of T cell receptor beta chains from one sample in a study of T cells in localized non-small cell lung cancer. Profiled with immunoSEQ multiplex PCR; TCRdb holds only in-frame clones, not every one. The sample holds about 54,000 clones, around 83% seen once. Sample: peripheral blood, taken before any cancer treatment. These receptors all come from a female donor at least 60 years old with stage II squamous cell lung carcinoma. The CDR3 runs from the conserved cysteine through the conserved F or W. Each record gives: V gene, CDR3 protein.

TRBV6-1 CASSELQGGNSPLHF
TRBV7-7 CASSPTVQETQYF
TRBV6-1 CASSARGSNQPQHF
TRBV5-6 CASSLGHSYGYTF
TRBV6-1 CASTVQGGSYNEQFF
TRBV6-1 CASSETFLTQYF
TRBV7-9 CASLSGGSTDTQYF
TRBV9 CASSSHTSSGELFF
TRBV7-9 CASSFGTMNTEAFF
TRBV18 CASSRGQLNEKLFF
TRBV11-2 CASSLRQGTGNTIYF
TRBV6-5 CASSPGDKETQYF
TRBV2 CASSERPYNTDTQYF
TRBV2 CASSRQAVQETQYF
TRBV6-1 CASRGGGVSNQPQHF
TRBV25-1 CASSDYVVLQETQYF
TRBV19 CASSYQGATEAFF
TRBV7-6 CASSLGATQPQHF
TRBV27 CASSSASATSEQFF
TRBV15 CATSSDGRGGETQYF
TRBV5-1 CASSPGTGWTADTQYF
TRBV28 CASRRGQVHEKLFF
TRBV29-1 CSVFPVISGGSEQFF
TRBV6-1 CASSEMAGAYNEQFF
TRBV27 CASSSRRDTPDTQYF
TRBV5-8 CASSSILQGGMNTEAFF
TRBV5-1 CASSSTGTENIQYF
TRBV9 CASSGRDRPYNEQFF
TRBV19 CASSIGRDRYGYTF
TRBV10-1 CASSGQLTGGEQFF
TRBV27 CASSPPRSRGGSYEQYF
TRBV29-1 CSVDQGTVQYF
TRBV18 CASSPGLINYGYTF
TRBV20-1 CSADTSGPQYF
TRBV19 CASGSREFSYEQYF
TRBV27 CASRSYEKLFF
TRBV18 CASLLRTGGSGWNTEAFF
TRBV18 CASSPGQGIARNTEAFF
TRBV6-6 CASSQGPYEQYF
TRBV5-1 CASTGDSMNTEAFF
TRBV5-1 CASTQDGTQGNYEQYF
TRBV25-1 CASSEFGGGAPETQYF
TRBV19 CASSDGGRSTDTQYF
TRBV7-6 CASSLGSQGGGEQYF
TRBV29-1 CSVAPRVNTGELFF
TRBV6-6 CASGGPSYEQYF
TRBV7-8 CASSLLSGNTEAFF
TRBV6-6 CASSTGDGNTIYF
TRBV4-1 CASSQAPRASGEGETQYF
TRBV6-5 CASSYSRGSSGNTIYF
TRBV18 CASSHGGQGFSSNQPQHF